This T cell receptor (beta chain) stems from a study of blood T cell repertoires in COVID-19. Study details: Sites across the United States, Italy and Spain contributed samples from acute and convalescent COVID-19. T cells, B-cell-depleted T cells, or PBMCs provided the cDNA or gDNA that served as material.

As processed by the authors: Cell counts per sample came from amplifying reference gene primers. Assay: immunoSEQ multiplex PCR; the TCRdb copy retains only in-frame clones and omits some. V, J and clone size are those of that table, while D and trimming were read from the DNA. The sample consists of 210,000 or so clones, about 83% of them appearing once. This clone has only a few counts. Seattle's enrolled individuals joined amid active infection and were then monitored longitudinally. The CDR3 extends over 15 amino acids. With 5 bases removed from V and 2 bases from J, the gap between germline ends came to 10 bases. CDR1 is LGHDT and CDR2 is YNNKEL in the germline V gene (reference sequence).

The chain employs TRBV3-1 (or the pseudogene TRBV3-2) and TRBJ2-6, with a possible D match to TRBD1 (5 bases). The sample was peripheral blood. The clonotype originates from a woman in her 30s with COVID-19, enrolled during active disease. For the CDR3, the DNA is TGTGCCAGCAGCGCGCTGGGGCCTGGGGCCAACGTCCTGACTTTC. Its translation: CASSALGPGANVLTF.